These 22 T cell receptor beta chains were sequenced from one sample in a study of cytomegalovirus exposure and HLA in healthy donors. Primers: 60 Vbeta forward and 13 Jbeta reverse. Measured with immunoSEQ multiplex PCR; TCRdb has only the in-frame clones, and not every one. Its table records about 200,000 clones. Material for sequencing was PBMCs. These receptors were collected from a girl aged 2 to 10 in good health and CMV-seropositive.

The CDR3 here is CASRVGIWQGVYEQYF. CDR3 nucleotides: TGTGCCAGCAGGGTCGGGATCTGGCAGGGGGTTTACGAGCAGTACTTC. The chain links TRBV28 to TRBJ2-7; the match to TRBD1 covers 7 bases. After removal of 6 bases from V and 4 bases from J, the junction contained 15 bases not matched to a gene. Germline lookup yields CDR1 MDHEN and CDR2 SYDVKM. The CDR3 runs 16 residues.

The chain combines TRBV28 with TRBJ1-2, with D hard to call. Trimming took off 3 bases at V and 0 bases at J, with 26 bases between the two ends. The germline V gene encodes CDR1 MDHEN and CDR2 SYDVKM. The CDR3 spans 20 residues. The chain's CDR3 is CASSFDYFQGTDQSNYGYTF. DNA for the CDR3: TGTGCCAGCAGTTTTGACTATTTTCAAGGTACGGACCAATCTAACTATGGCTACACCTTC.

V gene TRBV28 combines with J gene TRBJ1-2, with D maybe TRBD1 (5 bases). With 6 bases removed from V and 2 bases from J, the gap between germline ends came to 19 bases. The germline V gene has CDR1 MDHEN and CDR2 SYDVKM. The CDR3 runs to 16 residues. The CDR3 DNA reads TGTGCCAGCAGATCCGGGGGAGGGTCACCGAACTATGGCTACACCTTC. Amino acid sequence: CASRSGGGSPNYGYTF.

This rearrangement joins TRBV27 to TRBJ2-3; a weak D match, TRBD2 (6 bases). The CDR3 runs 15 residues. The germline gives CDR1 MNHEY, CDR2 SMNVEV (reference sequence). The V and J ends lost 1 base and 4 bases respectively, with 12 bases between them. CDR3: CASSLLSGLSDTQYF. CDR3 DNA sequence: TGTGCCAGCAGTTTATTAAGTGGACTATCAGATACGCAGTATTTT.

This chain joins TRBV9 and TRBJ1-2; 7 positions match TRBD1. Germline V gene sequence: CDR1 SGDLS, CDR2 YYNGEE. J was trimmed by 4 bases and V by 3 bases; bases with no gene match: 3. The CDR3 is 13 residues long. The chain's CDR3 is CASSATGAYGYTF. The CDR3 bases are TGTGCCAGCAGCGCTACAGGGGCCTATGGCTACACCTTC.

V and J are TRBV10-3 and TRBJ2-1; D is uncertain. Germline CDR1 ENHRY, CDR2 SYGVKD. Trimming cost V 4 bases and J 6 bases, with 10 bases left between them. The CDR3 totals 13 residues. The DNA for the CDR3 is TGTGCCATCAGTGTTAGCAGCCTCAATGAGCAGTTCTTC. As protein: CAISVSSLNEQFF.

V and J are TRBV6-4 and TRBJ2-7; 7 nucleotides agree with TRBD2. J was trimmed by 7 bases and V by 3 bases; bases with no gene match: 6. This CDR3 is built from 13 residues. Per germline, CDR1 MRHNA and CDR2 SNTAGT. The CDR3 region has the DNA TGTGCCAGCAGTGATCGGGGGGAAGGGGAGCAGTACTTC. Amino acid sequence: CASSDRGEGEQYF.

The CDR3 nucleotides read TGTGCCAGCACCCCCCCGGCGGGGGCGCTAGGGAGCTACGAGCAGTACTTC. It specifies CASTPPAGALGSYEQYF. The chain joins TRBV28 to TRBJ2-7; a weak D match, TRBD2 (7 bases). The CDR3 is 17 amino acids. The ends were cut back, 7 bases at V and 3 bases at J, with 25 bases in the middle. Germline V lookup: CDR1 MDHEN, CDR2 SYDVKM. Based on the CDR3 plus reference TRBV28 and TRBJ2-7, the full variable domain is DVKVTQSSRYLVKRTGEKVFLECVQDMDHENMFWYRQDPGLGLRLIYFSYDVKMKEKGDIPEGYSVSREKKERFSLILESASTNQTSMYLCASTPPAGALGSYEQYFGPGTRLTVT.

The rearrangement links TRBV7-2 to TRBJ2-7, with D perhaps TRBD1 (6 bases). Germline V gene sequence: CDR1 SGHTA, CDR2 FQGNSA. The CDR3 length is 16 residues. Trimming cost V 4 bases and J 0 bases, with 16 bases left between them. The CDR3 protein is CASSSRPQGSSYEQYF. CDR3 DNA: TGTGCCAGCAGCTCACGCCCTCAGGGGAGCTCCTACGAGCAGTACTTC.

J is TRBJ2-7 and V is TRBV27, with 7 bases matching TRBD2. Germline CDR1 is MNHEY and CDR2 is SMNVEV (reference sequence). The CDR3 covers 16 residues. The junction had 13 bases not matched to a gene; V was cut back by 5 bases and J by 3 bases. This CDR3 is CASSGKTVGGSYEQYF. The CDR3, as DNA: TGTGCCAGCAGTGGCAAGACAGTGGGAGGGAGCTACGAGCAGTACTTC.

CDR3 amino acids: CASSPGGFDTQYF. The CDR3 DNA sequence: TGTGCCAGCAGTCCGGGAGGGTTTGATACGCAGTATTTT. J is TRBJ2-3 and V is TRBV6-4; 8 bases fit TRBD2. J lost 6 bases, V lost 5 bases, and 4 bases had no gene match. The CDR3 runs 13 residues. The germline V gene encodes CDR1 MRHNA and CDR2 SNTAGT.

The CDR3: CASSYLAGETYNEQFF. CDR3 nucleotides: TGTGCCAGCAGCTACCTAGCGGGAGAGACCTACAATGAGCAGTTCTTC. The chain recombines TRBV7-3 with TRBJ2-7, with 10 bases fitting TRBD2. TRBJ2-1 explains the end of the DNA better; the J call may be wrong. This CDR3 spans 16 amino acids. Germline CDR1 SGHTA, CDR2 FQGTGA.

V is TRBV27 and J is TRBJ1-5, with a tentative D call TRBD1 (6 bases). Trimming took 6 bases from V and 3 from J, leaving 15 bases between them. The CDR3 covers 15 residues. Germline-derived CDR1 and CDR2 are MNHEY and SMNVEV (reference sequence). The CDR3 reads CASSLQRGTNQPQHF. The CDR3 nucleotides read TGTGCCAGCAGCTTACAGAGGGGGACCAATCAGCCCCAGCATTTT.

With respect to this clone: A junction end diverges from the germline sequence, so it may reflect a read error. The chain recombines TRBV11-2 with TRBJ1-1, with unresolved D. Germline CDR1 reads SGHAT; CDR2 reads FQNNGV. The CDR3 length is 14 residues. In DNA form, the CDR3 reads TGTGCCAGCGGCTTCGGTCTTCCGAACACTGAAGCTTTCTTT. It yields the protein CASGFGLPNTEAFF.

This chain joins TRBV5-1 and TRBJ2-2; weak D call: TRBD1 (5 bases). CDR1 SGHRS and CDR2 YFSETQ come from the germline V gene. There are 15 residues in the CDR3. The germline V and J ends were trimmed by 0 bases and 6 bases, with 12 bases remaining between them. CDR3 bases: TGCGCCAGCAGCTTGGGGCAGGGTGAGGCCGGGGAGCTGTTTTTT. Translated, it gives CASSLGQGEAGELFF.

Note on this clone: Other DNA variants within this sample encode the same CDR3. The rearrangement uses TRBV5-1 and TRBJ2-7; tentative D call: TRBD1 (6 bases). The ends were cut back, 3 bases at V and 4 bases at J, with 17 bases in the middle. Germline V gene lookup returns CDR1 SGHRS and CDR2 YFSETQ. CDR3 length: 15 residues. CDR3: CASSSLQGLGYEQYF. The CDR3 DNA follows: TGCGCCAGCAGCTCATTACAGGGCCTTGGGTACGAGCAGTACTTC. Full variable domain (rest looked up from reference TRBV5-1 and TRBJ2-7): KAGVTQTPRYLIKTRGQQVTLSCSPISGHRSVSWYQQTPGQGLQFLFEYFSETQRNKGNFPGRFSGRQFSNSRSEMNVSTLELGDSALYLCASSSLQGLGYEQYFGPGTRLTVT.

This chain uses TRBV5-4 with TRBJ2-7; weak D call: TRBD1 (6 bases). V gave up 0 bases and J gave up 6 bases, with 28 bases separating them. This CDR3 is built from 19 residues. Germline V gene lookup returns CDR1 SGHNT and CDR2 YYREEE (reference sequence). CDR3: CASSLVALKSFGGQSEQYF. In DNA, the CDR3 is TGTGCCAGCAGCTTGGTAGCCCTGAAATCCTTTGGGGGACAAAGCGAGCAGTACTTC. The entire variable domain, with the rest obtained from reference TRBV5-4 and TRBJ2-7, is as follows: ETGVTQSPTHLIKTRGQQVTLRCSSQSGHNTVSWYQQALGQGPQFIFQYYREEENGRGNFPPRFSGLQFPNYSSELNVNALELDDSALYLCASSLVALKSFGGQSEQYFGPGTRLTVT.

V usage is TRBV30 and J usage is TRBJ2-1; 10 bases align to TRBD2. Germline assignment: CDR1 GTSNPN and CDR2 SVGIG (reference sequence). The V and J ends lost 4 bases and 4 bases, in that order; junction bases with no gene match: 4. CDR3 length: 14 amino acids. CDR3 loop: CAWTPGLAYNEQFF. CDR3 in DNA: TGTGCCTGGACTCCGGGACTAGCGTACAATGAGCAGTTCTTC. Together with reference TRBV30 and TRBJ2-1, the CDR3 gives the full variable domain: SQTIHQWPATLVQPVGSPLSLECTVEGTSNPNLYWYRQAAGRGLQLLFYSVGIGQISSEVPQNLSASRPQDRQFILSSKKLLLSDSGFYLCAWTPGLAYNEQFFGPGTRLTVL.

J is TRBJ2-7 and V is TRBV6-5; the match to TRBD1 covers 7 bases. This CDR3 contains 13 residues. With 6 bases clipped from V and 6 bases from J, the junction kept 8 bases outside the gene matches. Per the germline V gene, CDR1 is MNHEY and CDR2 is SVGAGI. This CDR3 reads CASRRQGMSEQYF. For the CDR3, the DNA is TGTGCCAGCAGGCGACAGGGTATGAGCGAGCAGTACTTC.

The chain combines TRBV9 with TRBJ2-2, with 9 bases matching TRBD1. Germline V gives CDR1 SGDLS, CDR2 YYNGEE. With V trimmed by 5 bases and J by 3 bases, 2 bases remained unmatched. This CDR3 region has 14 residues. CDR3 DNA sequence: TGTGCCAGCAGACAGGGGGCGGACACCGGGGAGCTGTTTTTT. This sequence encodes CASRQGADTGELFF. Together with reference TRBV9 and TRBJ2-2, the CDR3 gives the full variable domain: DSGVTQTPKHLITATGQRVTLRCSPRSGDLSVYWYQQSLDQGLQFLIQYYNGEERAKGNILERFSAQQFPDLHSELNLSSLELGDSALYFCASRQGADTGELFFGEGSRLTVL.

This chain links TRBV11-1 with TRBJ2-6; no definite D call. From germline, CDR1 is SGHAT and CDR2 FQDESV (reference sequence). This CDR3 spans 15 amino acids. V lost 5 bases and J 2 bases, leaving 10 bases between the germline ends. CDR3 region: CASSASQAGANVLTF. The CDR3 nucleotides are TGTGCCAGCAGCGCAAGCCAGGCTGGGGCCAACGTCCTGACTTTC.

The chain recombines TRBV5-1 with TRBJ2-1, with 12 bases that match TRBD2. The CDR3 contains 14 residues. The J segment lost 13 bases and the V segment lost 5 bases, leaving 10 bases of the junction unmatched. Germline values: CDR1 SGHRS, CDR2 YFSETQ. CDR3 sequence reads: CASSEASGRGGQFF. The DNA of the CDR3 is TGCGCCAGCAGTGAGGCTAGCGGGAGGGGAGGTCAGTTCTTC.